These 30 T cell receptor beta chains came from one sample sequenced in a study of T cell repertoires in cytomegalovirus infection (dated by TCRdb to the late 2010s). Interpreted using the paper, the treatment or condition label stands for: in vitro stimulation with specific CMV peptide epitopes to enrich CMV-specific T cells. Instrument used: Illumina HiSeq 1500. TCRdb reprocessing: public reads trimmed at Q25 with fastp, clones called with MiXCR, in-frame beta chains kept. Every entry covers one CDR3 protein and lists the most common genes and DNA from its rows. The sample yields about 900,000 distinct CDR3 sequences; roughly 31% were counted once. Of the sample, around 15% is held by the ten largest clones. Antigens of these TCRs are unknown. The source was cultured CD8+ T cells from PBMCs, collected from culture after CMV antigen stimulation. The source is a human donor in good health (CMV status not recorded). Some clones in this sample may be carry-over from other donors' samples.

The chain employs TRBV7-9 and TRBJ2-3, with D tentatively TRBD1 (6 bases). V was clipped by 4 bases and J by 6 bases, with 11 bases between them. From germline, CDR1 is SEHNR and CDR2 FQNEAQ (reference sequence). This CDR3 has 13 residues. The CDR3 loop is CASSYGTMDTQYF. CDR3 coding DNA: TGTGCCAGCAGCTACGGGACAATGGATACGCAGTATTTT.

In this sample, this clonotype turned up a few times. The chain employs TRBV5-1 and TRBJ2-2, with D maybe TRBD2 (6 bases). The CDR3 extends over 14 amino acids. Trimming took 1 base from V and 5 from J, leaving 9 bases between them. CDR1 and CDR2 from the germline V gene are SGHRS and YFSETQ. The chain's CDR3 is CASSLSAGTGELFF. CDR3 DNA sequence: TGCGCCAGCAGCTTGTCCGCGGGGACCGGGGAGCTGTTTTTT.

The gene calls are TRBV27 and TRBJ2-1; 10 bases are shared with TRBD1. V lost 5 bases, J lost 5 bases, and 6 bases stayed unmatched. CDR3 length: 15 amino acids. Per germline, CDR1 MNHEY and CDR2 SMNVEV (reference sequence). The CDR3 loop reads CASSPGTGANNEQFF. As DNA, the CDR3 is TGTGCCAGCAGTCCGGGGACAGGGGCAAACAATGAGCAGTTCTTC.

This chain links TRBV10-3 with TRBJ1-2; TRBD1 matches at 8 bases. The CDR3 sequence is 16 residues long. Germline V gene sequence: CDR1 ENHRY, CDR2 SYGVKD. The trim removed 8 bases at V and 0 bases at J, leaving 11 bases unmatched. The CDR3 here is CAILTLWTGTNYGYTF. For the CDR3, the DNA is TGTGCCATCCTCACTCTGTGGACAGGGACTAACTATGGCTACACCTTC.

The J gene is TRBJ1-6, the V gene TRBV12-3 or TRBV12-4; no definite D call. V lost 6 bases to trimming and J lost 5 bases, with 11 bases between them. There are 14 residues in the CDR3. The CDR3 nucleotides are TGTGCCAGCAGGAGCTTAGAGGATAATTCACCCCTCCACTTT. This sequence encodes CASRSLEDNSPLHF.

This clonotype was seen ten or more times. The chain combines TRBV27 with TRBJ2-1; D gene unclear. V lost 6 bases and J 6 bases, leaving 9 bases between the germline ends. The CDR3 covers 12 residues. Germline CDR1 MNHEY, CDR2 SMNVEV (reference sequence). The CDR3 nucleotides are TGTGCCAGCAGCTTAAACGGCAATGAGCAGTTCTTC. Encoded protein: CASSLNGNEQFF.

V and J are TRBV7-8 and TRBJ2-6; D not certain. Germline V CDR1 and CDR2: SGHVS, FQNEAQ. There are 15 residues in the CDR3. The V and J ends lost 3 bases and 8 bases respectively, with 14 bases between them. The CDR3, as DNA: TGTGCCAGCAGCTTCCTAGATGTGGGGACCAACGTCCTGACTTTC. Translation gives CASSFLDVGTNVLTF. Filled out from reference TRBV7-8 and TRBJ2-6, the complete variable domain reads GAGVSQSPRYKVAKRGQDVALRCDPISGHVSLFWYQQALGQGPEFLTYFQNEAQLDKSGLPSDRFFAERPEGSVSTLKIQRTQQEDSAVYLCASSFLDVGTNVLTFGAGSRLTVL.

This clonotype was detected only once. The rearrangement joins TRBV4-3 to TRBJ2-1; TRBD2 is a possible D gene (6 bases). Trimming pared 4 bases from V and 0 bases from J, leaving 13 bases between. Germline-derived CDR1 and CDR2 are LGHNA and YSLEER. This CDR3 contains 16 residues. The DNA for the CDR3 is TGCGCCAGCAGCCTTCGGAGCGGGCCCTCCTACAATGAGCAGTTCTTC. This codes for CASSLRSGPSYNEQFF.

The J gene is TRBJ1-5, the V gene TRBV7-8, with D hard to call. V was shortened by 5 bases and J by 0 bases, with 14 bases between the two germline ends. Germline V gene sequence: CDR1 SGHVS, CDR2 FQNEAQ. This CDR3 has 16 amino acids. The CDR3 bases are TGTGCCAGCAGCGCCGAAGTCCCCCTTAGCAATCAGCCCCAGCATTTT. This encodes CASSAEVPLSNQPQHF. The whole variable domain, filled in from reference TRBV7-8 and TRBJ1-5, reads GAGVSQSPRYKVAKRGQDVALRCDPISGHVSLFWYQQALGQGPEFLTYFQNEAQLDKSGLPSDRFFAERPEGSVSTLKIQRTQQEDSAVYLCASSAEVPLSNQPQHFGDGTRLSIL.

This clonotype was recorded a few times. V is TRBV6-5 and J is TRBJ2-1, with 10 positions matching TRBD2. This CDR3 has 16 residues. CDR1 and CDR2 from the germline V gene are MNHEY and SVGAGI. The junction had 5 bases not matched to a gene; V was cut back by 2 bases and J by 4 bases. The CDR3 reads CASSYGGLAFYNEQFF. The CDR3 coding sequence is TGTGCCAGCAGTTACGGGGGACTAGCGTTTTACAATGAGCAGTTCTTC.

The chain uses TRBV6-6 and TRBJ1-2; perhaps TRBD1 as D (6 bases). V was pared by 8 bases and J by 4 bases, with 14 bases between. CDR1 MNHNY and CDR2 SVGAGI come from the germline V gene (reference sequence). The CDR3 covers 13 residues. The CDR3 region is CASHHEGGYGYTF. CDR3 DNA: TGTGCCAGCCACCACGAAGGGGGCTATGGCTACACCTTC.

In this sample, this clonotype turned up a few times. The genes are TRBV6-2 or TRBV6-3 and TRBJ2-1; 7 bases line up with TRBD1. The germline V gene encodes CDR1 MNHEY and CDR2 SVGEGT. This CDR3 contains 15 residues. V shed 6 bases and J 2 bases; nucleotides not matched to a gene: 7. The CDR3 reads CASSLRGLTYNEQFF. As DNA, the CDR3 is TGTGCCAGCAGCCTCAGGGGGTTGACCTACAATGAGCAGTTCTTC.

This clonotype has only a few counts. V is TRBV7-9 and J is TRBJ1-2, with D possibly TRBD1 on 5 matching bases. The V and J ends lost 1 base and 7 bases respectively, with 16 bases between them. The germline V gene has CDR1 SEHNR and CDR2 FQNEAQ (reference sequence). CDR3 length: 15 residues. The CDR3 here is CASSLVGREISGYTF. The CDR3 bases are TGTGCCAGCAGCTTAGTGGGCAGGGAGATCTCTGGCTACACCTTC. Based on the CDR3 plus reference TRBV7-9 and TRBJ1-2, the full variable domain is DTGVSQNPRHKITKRGQNVTFRCDPISEHNRLYWYRQTLGQGPEFLTYFQNEAQLEKSRLLSDRFSAERPKGSFSTLEIQRTEQGDSAMYLCASSLVGREISGYTFGSGTRLTVV.

V usage is TRBV7-9 and J usage is TRBJ1-1; TRBD1 agrees at 11 bases. The J segment lost 4 bases and the V segment lost 5 bases, leaving 12 bases of the junction unmatched. The germline V gene encodes CDR1 SEHNR and CDR2 FQNEAQ (reference sequence). The CDR3 spans 17 residues. CDR3 loop: CASSPPDRGQESTEAFF. CDR3 sequence (DNA): TGTGCCAGCAGCCCTCCGGACAGGGGGCAGGAAAGCACTGAAGCTTTCTTT.

This clonotype turned up a few times. This chain connects TRBV12-3 or TRBV12-4 to TRBJ1-4; D gene ambiguous. This CDR3 contains 13 residues. Deletions cut 7 bases from V and 7 bases from J, with 13 bases between. CDR3 sequence (DNA): TGTGCCAGCACCCTGCGAGGGTTTGAAAAACTGTTTTTT. It specifies CASTLRGFEKLFF.

CDR3 sequence: CASGRGAQTQYF. The CDR3 nucleotides read TGTGCCAGCGGACGGGGAGCACAGACCCAGTACTTC. The J gene is TRBJ2-5, the V gene TRBV11-3, with D tentatively TRBD2 (5 bases). The V end lost 8 bases, the J end lost 6 bases, and 13 bases lay between the germline ends. This CDR3 has 12 residues. Looked up from germline, CDR1 is SGHNT and CDR2 is YENEEA.

V gene TRBV6-1 combines with J gene TRBJ1-5; 8 bases are a match to TRBD1. The CDR3 length is 15 residues. The germline V gene encodes CDR1 MNHNS and CDR2 SASEGT. V dropped 4 bases and J dropped 6; count of bases not matched to a gene: 8. This chain's CDR3 is CASSGRDRTFQPQHF. The CDR3 bases are TGTGCCAGCAGTGGACGGGACAGGACTTTTCAGCCCCAGCATTTT.

This clonotype appeared a few times. V usage is TRBV7-8 and J usage is TRBJ2-5, with D tentatively TRBD1 (5 bases). Looked up from germline, CDR1 is SGHVS and CDR2 is FQNEAQ. The V end lost 4 bases, the J end lost 1 base, and 13 bases lay between the germline ends. The CDR3 covers 15 residues. CDR3 protein: CASSSYDRAQETQYF. The CDR3 DNA reads TGTGCCAGCAGCTCGTATGACAGAGCCCAAGAGACCCAGTACTTC.

CDR3 sequence reads: CSVEDHSGLGLKYNEQFF. CDR3 DNA: TGCAGCGTTGAAGATCACTCAGGGCTGGGTTTAAAGTACAATGAGCAGTTCTTC. V usage is TRBV29-1 and J usage is TRBJ2-1; a possible D gene is TRBD1 (5 bases). The CDR3 runs 18 residues. Per germline, CDR1 SQVTM and CDR2 ANQGSEA. V lost 0 bases and J 4 bases, leaving 22 bases between the germline ends.

This chain links TRBV28 with TRBJ2-7; TRBD2 agrees at 10 bases. The V gene end was trimmed by 6 bases and the J gene end by 2 bases; junction bases not matched to a gene: 7. CDR3 length: 15 residues. From germline, CDR1 is MDHEN and CDR2 SYDVKM. The DNA for the CDR3 is TGTGCCAGCAGACCCGGGACTAGCGTTACCTACGAGCAGTACGTC. This codes for CASRPGTSVTYEQYV.

This clonotype has just a few counts. The chain is built from TRBV6-5 and TRBJ2-1, with 10 bases matching TRBD2. V lost 1 base to trimming and J lost 8 bases; unmatched junction nucleotides: 5. Germline CDR1 reads MNHEY; CDR2 reads SVGAGI. This CDR3 has 15 residues. In DNA form, the CDR3 reads TGTGCCAGCAGTTACTTCGCTAGCGGGGGCGATGAGCAGTTCTTC. This sequence encodes CASSYFASGGDEQFF.

This clonotype was seen a handful of times. This chain uses TRBV27 with TRBJ2-5; perhaps TRBD2 as D (6 bases). The CDR3 consists of 16 residues. Germline-derived CDR1 and CDR2 are MNHEY and SMNVEV (reference sequence). The V end was cut by 3 bases, the J end by 2 bases, with 16 bases between. The CDR3 reads CASSFMWGLQQETQYF. CDR3 sequence (DNA): TGTGCCAGCAGTTTTATGTGGGGACTGCAACAAGAGACCCAGTACTTC.

The V call is TRBV5-6, the J call TRBJ2-1, with 7 bases fitting TRBD1. The CDR3 is made up of 15 amino acids. The trim removed 4 bases at V and 0 bases at J, leaving 4 bases unmatched. The germline CDR1 and CDR2 sequences are SGHDT and YYEEEE. The CDR3 is CASSRDSYSYNEQFF. The CDR3 coding sequence is TGTGCCAGCAGCCGGGACAGCTACTCCTACAATGAGCAGTTCTTC. Supplemented by reference TRBV5-6 and TRBJ2-1, the full variable domain reads DAGVTQSPTHLIKTRGQQVTLRCSPKSGHDTVSWYQQALGQGPQFIFQYYEEEERQRGNFPDRFSGHQFPNYSSELNVNALLLGDSALYLCASSRDSYSYNEQFFGPGTRLTVL.

This clonotype was observed a few times. The chain joins TRBV7-6 to TRBJ1-1; TRBD1 is a possible D gene (6 bases). The CDR3 runs to 13 residues. The germline gives CDR1 SGHVS, CDR2 FNYEAQ. V lost 5 bases, J lost 5 bases, and 12 bases lay in between. For the CDR3, the DNA is TGTGCCAGCAGCGGGGGCAGGGGTACTGAAGCTTTCTTT. This gives the protein CASSGGRGTEAFF. Variable domain in full (rest from reference TRBV7-6 and TRBJ1-1): GAGVSQSPRYKVTKRGQDVALRCDPISGHVSLYWYRQALGQGPEFLTYFNYEAQQDKSGLPNDRFSAERPEGSISTLTIQRTEQRDSAMYRCASSGGRGTEAFFGQGTRLTVV.

This clonotype showed up just once. The genes are TRBV6-2 or TRBV6-3 and TRBJ1-5; D unclear. V was pared by 2 bases and J by 3 bases, with 5 bases between. Germline V lookup: CDR1 MNHEY, CDR2 SVGEGT. The CDR3 length is 13 residues. The DNA for the CDR3 is TGTGCCAGCAGTTACCTCTACAATCAGCCCCAGCATTTT. Amino acid sequence: CASSYLYNQPQHF.

This clonotype turned up a few times. V gene TRBV12-3 or TRBV12-4 combines with J gene TRBJ2-5; either TRBD1 or TRBD2 may fit D (7 bases each). The CDR3 is 14 amino acids. The ends were cut back, 7 bases at V and 5 bases at J, with 17 bases in the middle. The CDR3 spells CASTPRGGGETQYF. The CDR3 DNA follows: TGTGCCAGCACCCCCAGGGGGGGCGGGGAGACCCAGTACTTC.

The chain employs TRBV25-1 and TRBJ1-2; a possible D gene is TRBD1 (5 bases). V was trimmed by 4 bases and J by 8 bases, leaving 14 bases between them. CDR3 length: 13 amino acids. CDR1 MGHDK and CDR2 SYGVNS come from the germline V gene. CDR3 residues: CASSVRVEDGYTF. CDR3 nucleotides: TGTGCCAGCAGTGTCAGGGTTGAGGACGGCTACACCTTC.

The chain joins TRBV9 to TRBJ2-3; no reliable D call. The CDR3 length is 13 residues. V lost 3 bases to trimming and J lost 2 bases, with 7 bases between them. Looked up from germline, CDR1 is SGDLS and CDR2 is YYNGEE. The CDR3 nucleotides read TGTGCCAGCAGCGAGGACGACACAGATACGCAGTATTTT. Translated: CASSEDDTDTQYF. Drawing the rest from reference TRBV9 and TRBJ2-3, the complete variable domain is DSGVTQTPKHLITATGQRVTLRCSPRSGDLSVYWYQQSLDQGLQFLIQYYNGEERAKGNILERFSAQQFPDLHSELNLSSLELGDSALYFCASSEDDTDTQYFGPGTRLTVL.

This chain links TRBV28 with TRBJ1-5; TRBD1 matches at 9 bases. Germline V lookup: CDR1 MDHEN, CDR2 SYDVKM. Germline trimming cut 4 bases from V and 1 base from J; bases unmatched to any gene: 8. This CDR3 is built from 17 residues. CDR3 amino acids: CASSSPQGARSNQPQHF. The CDR3 bases are TGTGCCAGCAGTTCACCACAGGGGGCCAGAAGCAATCAGCCCCAGCATTTT.

This chain links TRBV12-3 or TRBV12-4 with TRBJ2-7; unclear D gene. Trimming stripped 2 bases from V and 5 bases from J, with 19 bases between. The CDR3 consists of 16 residues. CDR3: CASSLWVDKAKNEQYF. The CDR3 region has the DNA TGTGCCAGCAGTTTATGGGTCGACAAGGCTAAAAACGAGCAGTACTTC.